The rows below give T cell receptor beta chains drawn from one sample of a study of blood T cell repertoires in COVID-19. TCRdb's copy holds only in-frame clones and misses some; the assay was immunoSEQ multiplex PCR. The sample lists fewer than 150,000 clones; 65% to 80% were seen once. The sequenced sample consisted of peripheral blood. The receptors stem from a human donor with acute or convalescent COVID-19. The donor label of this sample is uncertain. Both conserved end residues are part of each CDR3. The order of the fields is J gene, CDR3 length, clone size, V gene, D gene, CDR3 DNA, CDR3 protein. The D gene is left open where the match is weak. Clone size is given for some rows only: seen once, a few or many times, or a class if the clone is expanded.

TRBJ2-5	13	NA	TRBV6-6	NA	TGTGCCAGCGGTGGTGAGGGAACAGAGACCCAGTACTTC	CASGGEGTETQYF
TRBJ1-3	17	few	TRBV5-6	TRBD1	TGTGCCAGCAGCCCTGGGACAGGGGCCTTCTCTGGAAACACCATATATTTT	CASSPGTGAFSGNTIYF
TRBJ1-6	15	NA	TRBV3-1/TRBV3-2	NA	TGTGCCAGCAGCCTTACCCGGGATGCATGGTCACCCCTCCACTTT	CASSLTRDAWSPLHF
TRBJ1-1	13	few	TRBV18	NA	TGTGCCAGCTCACCAATGGGGCCCACTGAAGCTTTCTTT	CASSPMGPTEAFF
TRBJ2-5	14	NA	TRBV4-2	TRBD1	TGTGCCAGCAGCCTAGGGCGACAGGGGGCGACCCAGTACTTC	CASSLGRQGATQYF
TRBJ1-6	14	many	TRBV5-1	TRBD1	TGCGCCAGCAGCAGGGACAGGGCCTTTTCGACCCTCCACTTT	CASSRDRAFSTLHF
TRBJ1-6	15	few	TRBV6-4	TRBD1	TGTGCCAGCAGTGACCGAGGGACAGGGAATTCACCCCTCCACTTT	CASSDRGTGNSPLHF
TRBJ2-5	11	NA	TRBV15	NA	TGTGCCACCAGGGCAGGCGAGACCCAGTACTTC	CATRAGETQYF
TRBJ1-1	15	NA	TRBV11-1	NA	TGTGCCAGCAGCCCCCCAGGGATCGGGAACACTGAAGCTTTCTTT	CASSPPGIGNTEAFF
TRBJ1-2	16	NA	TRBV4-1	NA	TGCGCCAGCAGCCGCCAAAGGGGGGGCTCGGACTATGGCTACACCTTC	CASSRQRGGSDYGYTF
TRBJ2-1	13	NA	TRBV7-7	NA	TGTGCTAGCAGCTTAGAGGGGGTCAGCGAGCAGTTCTTC	CASSLEGVSEQFF
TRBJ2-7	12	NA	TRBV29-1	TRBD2	TGCAGCGCCCACGGGGGGGCTGAAGAGCAGTACTTC	CSAHGGAEEQYF
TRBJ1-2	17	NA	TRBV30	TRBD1	TGTGCCTGGAGTGTACGCCGGGGACAGGTTGGCAGCTATGGCTACACCTTC	CAWSVRRGQVGSYGYTF
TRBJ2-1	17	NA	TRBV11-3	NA	TGTGCCAGCAGCTTAGATCTAAGGGGGGGCCTCTGGGATGAGCAGTTCTTC	CASSLDLRGGLWDEQFF
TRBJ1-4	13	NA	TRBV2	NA	TGTGCCAGCAGGGACATTTGGCATGAAAAACTGTTTTTT	CASRDIWHEKLFF
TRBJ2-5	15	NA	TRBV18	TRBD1	TGTGCCAGCTCAACCGGGACAGCGGACGGAGAGACCCAGTACTTC	CASSTGTADGETQYF
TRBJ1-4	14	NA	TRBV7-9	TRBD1	TGTGCCAGCAGCTTAGGGACAGGGGGTGAAAAACTGTTTTTT	CASSLGTGGEKLFF
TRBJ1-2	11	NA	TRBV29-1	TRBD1	TGCAGCGTTGAAGGACAGGGAGGCTACACCTTC	CSVEGQGGYTF
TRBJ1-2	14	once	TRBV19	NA	TGTGCCAGTAGTCGGCAGGGAAATAACTATGGCTACACCTTC	CASSRQGNNYGYTF
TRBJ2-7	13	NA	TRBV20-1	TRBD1	TGCAGTGCTAGTTGGGACAGGGAGGGCGAGCAGTACTTC	CSASWDREGEQYF
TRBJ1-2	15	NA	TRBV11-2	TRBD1	TGTGCCAGCAGCTTAGGCCCCCGACAGGGGTATGGCTACACCTTC	CASSLGPRQGYGYTF
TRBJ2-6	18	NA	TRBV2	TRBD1	TGTGCCAGGAATACGGGACAGCAAATTTACTCTGGGGCCAACGTCCTGACTTTC	CARNTGQQIYSGANVLTF
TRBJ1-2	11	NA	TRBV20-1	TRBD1	TGCAGTGCTAGATGGGACAGGGGATCTACCTTC	CSARWDRGSTF
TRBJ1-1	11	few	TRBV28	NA	TGTGCCAGCACTCTGCGGGGGCTAGCTTTCTTT	CASTLRGLAFF
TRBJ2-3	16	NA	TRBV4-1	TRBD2	TGCGCCAGCAGCCCGGGACTAGCGGGGGGTACGGATACGCAGTATTTT	CASSPGLAGGTDTQYF
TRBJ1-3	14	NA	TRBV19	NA	TGTGCCAGTAAATCGGGGGGATATAGAAACACCATATATTTT	CASKSGGYRNTIYF
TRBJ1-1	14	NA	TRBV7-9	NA	TGTGCCAGCAGCTACAGGGTTGGAGACACTGAAGCTTTCTTT	CASSYRVGDTEAFF
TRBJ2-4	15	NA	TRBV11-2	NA	TGTGCCAGCAGCTTAGCCTACCTAGCCAAAAACATTCAGTACTTC	CASSLAYLAKNIQYF
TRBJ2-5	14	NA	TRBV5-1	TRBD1	TGCGCCAGCAGCCCCAGGACAGGGGGGGAGACCCAGTACTTC	CASSPRTGGETQYF
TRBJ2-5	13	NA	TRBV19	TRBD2	TGTGCCAGTAATGCGGGGGGGCAAGAGACCCAGTACTTC	CASNAGGQETQYF
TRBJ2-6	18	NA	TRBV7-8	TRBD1	TGTGCCAGCAGCTCTATGAGACAGGGTTTCTCTGGGGCCAACGTCCTGACTTTC	CASSSMRQGFSGANVLTF
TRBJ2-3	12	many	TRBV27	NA	TGTGCCAGCAGTTTCAGGTCTCAGCCGCAGTATTTT	CASSFRSQPQYF
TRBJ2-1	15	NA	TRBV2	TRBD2	TGTGCCAGCAGCCAAGCGGGGGTAAGGAACAATGAGCAGTTCTTC	CASSQAGVRNNEQFF
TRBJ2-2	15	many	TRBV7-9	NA	TGTGCCAGCAGCTCGCCGGGACACAGCACCGGGGAGCTGTTTTTT	CASSSPGHSTGELFF
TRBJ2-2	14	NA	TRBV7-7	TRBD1	TGTGCCAGCGGGGGGACAGGATCCACCGGGGAGCTGTTTTTT	CASGGTGSTGELFF
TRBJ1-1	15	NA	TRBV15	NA	TGTGCCACCAGCACCCGGACCGCAGAGGGAGTAGTAGCTTTCTTT	CATSTRTAEGVVAFF
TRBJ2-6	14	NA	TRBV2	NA	TGTGCCAGCAGTCGGGATACTGGGGCCAACGTCCTGACTTTC	CASSRDTGANVLTF
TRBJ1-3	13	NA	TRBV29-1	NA	TGCAGCGTACTAACAGGGTCTGGAAACACCATATATTTT	CSVLTGSGNTIYF
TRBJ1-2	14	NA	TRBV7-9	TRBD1	TGTGCCAGCAGCGCCCGGACAGGGCGCTATGGCTACACCTTC	CASSARTGRYGYTF
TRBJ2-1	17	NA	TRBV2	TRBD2	TGTGCCAGCAGTGAAGCGTTAGGCGGGGGTACCTACAATGAGCAGTTCTTC	CASSEALGGGTYNEQFF
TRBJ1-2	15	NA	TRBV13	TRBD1	TGTGCCAGCAGCTACGGACAGGGGGTTTCATATGGCTACACCTTC	CASSYGQGVSYGYTF
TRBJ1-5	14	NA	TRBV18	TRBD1	TGTGCCAGCTCAGTAGACAGGGGTGGTCAGCCCCAGCATTTT	CASSVDRGGQPQHF
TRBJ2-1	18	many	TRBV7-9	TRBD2	TGTGCCAGCTTTGGGCCGACCCATAGCGGGGTCCCCCATAATGAGCAGTTCTTC	CASFGPTHSGVPHNEQFF
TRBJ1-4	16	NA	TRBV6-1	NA	TGTGCCAGCAGTGAAAACCCTAGGGGTCCTAATGAAAAACTGTTTTTT	CASSENPRGPNEKLFF
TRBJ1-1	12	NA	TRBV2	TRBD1	TGTGCCAGCGGGACAGGGGGCACTGAAGCTTTCTTT	CASGTGGTEAFF
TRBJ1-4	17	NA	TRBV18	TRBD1	TGTGCCAGCTCATCACGCTTACCGGGACAGGGAACTGAAAAACTGTTTTTT	CASSSRLPGQGTEKLFF
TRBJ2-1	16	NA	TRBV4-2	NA	TGTGCCAGCACCCCCGGAGGGGACCTCTCCTACAATGAGCAGTTCTTC	CASTPGGDLSYNEQFF
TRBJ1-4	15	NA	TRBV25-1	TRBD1	TGTGCCACCCCCCGCCGAGACAGGGGAGGCGAAAAACTGTTTTTT	CATPRRDRGGEKLFF
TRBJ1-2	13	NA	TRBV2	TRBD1	TGTGCCAGCAGGGTGTCGGGACAGGCCGGCTACACCTTC	CASRVSGQAGYTF
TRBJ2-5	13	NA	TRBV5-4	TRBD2	TGTGCCAGCAGCTTGCCCCCGGGAGGGGCCCAGTACTTC	CASSLPPGGAQYF
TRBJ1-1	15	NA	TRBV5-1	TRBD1	TGCGCCAGCAGCCCGCAGGGACAGGGGAACACTGAAGCTTTCTTT	CASSPQGQGNTEAFF
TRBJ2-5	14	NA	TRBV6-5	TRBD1	TGTGCCAGCAGGTACAGGGGGCTCCAAGAGACCCAGTACTTC	CASRYRGLQETQYF
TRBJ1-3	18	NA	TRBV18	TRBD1	TGTGCCAGCTCCCGACCCGGGACAGGGGCTTCCGAAGGAAACACCATATATTTT	CASSRPGTGASEGNTIYF
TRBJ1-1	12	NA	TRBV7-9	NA	TGTGCCAGCAGCTTTGGGCAACCTGAAGCTTTCTTT	CASSFGQPEAFF
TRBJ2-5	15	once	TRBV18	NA	TGTGCCAGCTCACCGAACAGGGCCCACCGGGAGACCCAGTACTTC	CASSPNRAHRETQYF
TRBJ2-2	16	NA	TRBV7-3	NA	TGTGCCAGCAGCTTAAATGGCAGGGTGAATACCGGGGAGCTGTTTTTT	CASSLNGRVNTGELFF
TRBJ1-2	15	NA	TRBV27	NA	TGTGCCAGCAGTAAGGACAGACCTCCTAACTATGGCTACACCTTC	CASSKDRPPNYGYTF
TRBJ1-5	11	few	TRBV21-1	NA	TGTGCCATCCCCAAGGGACAAGGGAGGCATTTT	CAIPKGQGRHF